The 20 T cell receptor beta chains in this list originate from one sample, sequenced in a study of CD8 T cells in Susac syndrome. RNA totalling roughly 0.45 to 1 ug underwent reverse transcription with random hexamers. TCRdb redid the calling of the immunoSEQ multiplex PCR reads with MiXCR, one entry per CDR3 protein. The top ten clones hold roughly 0.1% of a sample with about 150,000 distinct CDR3 sequences, 90% to 95% of them seen once. The material sequenced was CD4+ T cells from PBMCs. The receptors stem from a human donor with multiple sclerosis.

This clonotype was detected only once. The rearrangement links TRBV11-2 to TRBJ2-1; 8 bases fit TRBD2. The CDR3 sequence is 16 residues long. The junction had 12 bases not matched to a gene; V was cut back by 4 bases and J by 7 bases. CDR1 is SGHAT, CDR2 FQNNGV, per germline. This CDR3 is CASSSISGVTPNEQFF. In nucleotides, the CDR3 is TGTGCCAGCAGCTCGATTAGCGGGGTAACCCCTAATGAGCAGTTCTTC.

The chain has TRBV20-1 and TRBJ1-5, with no clear D. From germline, CDR1 is DFQATT and CDR2 SNEGSKA (reference sequence). Trimming took 5 bases from V and 3 from J, leaving 8 bases between them. This CDR3 is 12 amino acids long. This CDR3 is CSALLFNQPQHF. The CDR3 DNA reads as TGCAGTGCTCTACTCTTCAATCAGCCCCAGCATTTT.

This clonotype was seen only a few times. V gene TRBV29-1 combines with J gene TRBJ2-7; weak D call: TRBD1 (6 bases). Looked up from germline, CDR1 is SQVTM and CDR2 is ANQGSEA. Deletions cut 1 base from V and 4 bases from J, with 8 bases between. The CDR3 runs to 12 residues. The DNA of the CDR3 is TGCAGCGTTGAAGGGGGGCCTTACGAGCAGTACTTC. Its protein is CSVEGGPYEQYF.

The genes are TRBV19 and TRBJ1-4; D unresolved. The ends were cut back, 9 bases at V and 0 bases at J, with 11 bases in the middle. CDR1 is LNHDA and CDR2 is SQIVND in the germline V gene (reference sequence). CDR3 length: 14 residues. The CDR3, as DNA: TGTGCCAGCACACCGGGATCAACTAATGAAAAACTGTTTTTT. Its protein is CASTPGSTNEKLFF.

A single count supports this clonotype. The gene calls are TRBV25-1 and TRBJ2-1, with D uncertain. The CDR3 is 13 amino acids. Germline V CDR1 and CDR2: MGHDK, SYGVNS. The germline V and J ends were trimmed by 2 bases and 8 bases, with 10 bases remaining between them. The CDR3 is CASSEGERYEQFF. In DNA form, the CDR3 reads TGTGCCAGCAGTGAAGGAGAGAGATATGAGCAGTTCTTC.

V is TRBV12-3 or TRBV12-4 and J is TRBJ2-7; D might be TRBD2 (5 bases). V was trimmed by 7 bases and J by 0 bases, leaving 16 bases between them. CDR3 size: 15 residues. CDR3 residues: CASKPQRAGSYEQYF. The CDR3 bases are TGTGCCAGCAAACCCCAAAGGGCGGGCTCCTACGAGCAGTACTTC.

The genes are TRBV11-3 and TRBJ1-6; the D is unclear. CDR1 and CDR2 (germline): SGHNT, YENEEA. The CDR3 has 15 residues. Deletions cut 1 base from V and 9 bases from J, with 13 bases between. The DNA for the CDR3 is TGTGCCAGCAGCTTAGGTCCGGGAGAGATTTCACCCCTCCACTTT. It is translated as CASSLGPGEISPLHF.

J is TRBJ2-7 and V is TRBV18; D unclear. The CDR3 sequence is 13 residues long. The germline V gene encodes CDR1 KGHSH and CDR2 LQKENI. V was cut by 0 bases and J by 7 bases, with 10 bases left in between. The CDR3 DNA reads TGTGCCAGCTCACCACCAAACCGGGCGGAGCAGTACTTC. The encoded protein is CASSPPNRAEQYF.

This clonotype was seen a single time. CDR3 amino acids: CASSRTAFFSGANVLTF. The CDR3 nucleotides read TGCGCCAGCAGCAGGACAGCCTTTTTCTCTGGGGCCAACGTCCTGACTTTC. The gene calls are TRBV5-1 and TRBJ2-6, with D possibly being TRBD1 (6 bases). This CDR3 is 17 amino acids long. Germline assignment: CDR1 SGHRS and CDR2 YFSETQ. Trimming removed 4 bases at V and 0 bases at J, with 14 bases between.

The rearrangement joins TRBV2 to TRBJ1-5, with D possibly matching TRBD1 (5 bases). Trimming cost V 4 bases and J 0 bases, with 7 bases left between them. This CDR3 is 14 amino acids long. Germline V lookup: CDR1 SNHLY, CDR2 FYNNEI. CDR3 nucleotide sequence: TGTGCCAGCAGTGGGACAAATAGCAATCAGCCCCAGCATTTT. Amino acid sequence: CASSGTNSNQPQHF. The variable domain in full, with the rest retrieved from reference TRBV2 and TRBJ1-5, is EPEVTQTPSHQVTQMGQEVILRCVPISNHLYFYWYRQILGQKVEFLVSFYNNEISEKSEIFDDQFSVERPDGSNFTLKIRSTKLEDSAMYFCASSGTNSNQPQHFGDGTRLSIL.

Note on this clonotype: Germline is not matched at one junction end, which may reflect a read error. The chain couples TRBV18 to TRBJ2-7; TRBD2 might be the D (6 bases). This CDR3 has 12 amino acids. Germline V gives CDR1 KGHSH, CDR2 LQKENI. Here the CDR3 DNA reads TGTGCCAGCTCACCACCGGAGGGGCCGGCGCACTTC. Its protein product is CASSPPEGPAHF.

CDR3 nucleotide sequence: TGTGCCAGCAGCACCACGGACGGGGGTAGGACCCAGTACTTC. Encoded protein: CASSTTDGGRTQYF. The genes are TRBV9 and TRBJ2-5, with TRBD2 as a possible D gene (6 bases). The germline V gene has CDR1 SGDLS and CDR2 YYNGEE. V was clipped by 4 bases and J by 7 bases, with 17 bases between them. The CDR3 runs 14 residues.

Only one count was recorded for this clonotype. The rearrangement links TRBV19 to TRBJ2-6; TRBD1 matches 9 bases. The CDR3 contains 17 residues. Germline V gene sequence: CDR1 LNHDA, CDR2 SQIVND (reference sequence). V shed 6 bases, J shed 0 bases, and the junction held 6 bases outside the gene matches. CDR3 coding DNA: TGTGCCAGTAGGCCGGGACAGGGAGTCTCTGGGGCCAACGTCCTGACTTTC. It translates to CASRPGQGVSGANVLTF. The complete variable domain, with remaining parts taken from reference TRBV19 and TRBJ2-6, reads DGGITQSPKYLFRKEGQNVTLSCEQNLNHDAMYWYRQDPGQGLRLIYYSQIVNDFQKGDIAEGYSVSREKKESFPLTVTSAQKNPTAFYLCASRPGQGVSGANVLTFGAGSRLTVL.

The chain recombines TRBV12-3 or TRBV12-4 with TRBJ1-1, with D unclear. The CDR3 has 13 residues. V was shortened by 7 bases and J by 0 bases, with 9 bases between the two germline ends. The CDR3 DNA sequence: TGTGCCAGCACCAAAGCCTTGAACACTGAAGCTTTCTTT. Translating gives CASTKALNTEAFF.

This clonotype was counted once. The rearrangement uses TRBV4-1 and TRBJ2-7, with 9 bases that match TRBD2. This CDR3 region has 16 residues. Germline trimming cut 2 bases from V and 0 bases from J; bases unmatched to any gene: 5. Germline lookup yields CDR1 MGHRA and CDR2 YSYEKL. CDR3 sequence: CASSQTQLAGSYEQYF. CDR3 nucleotides: TGCGCCAGCAGCCAAACTCAACTAGCGGGCTCCTACGAGCAGTACTTC.

This chain uses TRBV7-2 with TRBJ1-4; 9 bases are a match to TRBD1. Trimming removed 3 bases from V and 8 bases from J; junction bases left unmatched: 4. CDR1 and CDR2 (germline): SGHTA, FQGNSA. This CDR3 is 14 amino acids long. The CDR3 DNA is TGTGCCAGCAGCTTTGGACAGGGGAGGGAAAAACTGTTTTTT. Its protein product is CASSFGQGREKLFF. The whole variable domain, filled in from reference TRBV7-2 and TRBJ1-4, reads GAGVSQSPSNKVTEKGKDVELRCDPISGHTALYWYRQSLGQGLEFLIYFQGNSAPDKSGLPSDRFSAERTGGSVSTLTIQRTQQEDSAVYLCASSFGQGREKLFFGSGTQLSVL.

The V call is TRBV15, the J call TRBJ2-5; 9 bases agree with TRBD1. V shed 3 bases, J shed 5 bases, and the junction held 4 bases outside the gene matches. The length of the CDR3 is 14 residues. The germline V gene encodes CDR1 LNHNV and CDR2 YYDKDF (reference sequence). The CDR3 region is CATSRDRGTETQYF. As DNA, the CDR3 is TGTGCCACCAGCAGGGACAGGGGTACTGAGACCCAGTACTTC.

The V and J genes are TRBV7-9 and TRBJ2-7; TRBD1 might be the D (6 bases). The CDR3 loop spans 15 amino acids. Germline loops: CDR1 SEHNR, CDR2 FQNEAQ (reference sequence). The germline V and J ends were trimmed by 1 base and 6 bases, with 16 bases remaining between them. The DNA for the CDR3 is TGTGCCAGCAGCTTAGTGGCAGGGGTTGTGGTCGAGCAGTACTTC. Protein product: CASSLVAGVVVEQYF.

The chain recombines TRBV19 with TRBJ1-2; maybe TRBD1 (6 bases). Germline loops: CDR1 LNHDA, CDR2 SQIVND (reference sequence). This CDR3 is 14 amino acids long. Trimming removed 3 bases at V and 2 bases at J, with 10 bases between. The CDR3 DNA reads as TGTGCCAGTAGTATCGCAGGGGCGAACTATGGCTACACCTTC. Its translation: CASSIAGANYGYTF. The variable domain in full, with the rest retrieved from reference TRBV19 and TRBJ1-2, is DGGITQSPKYLFRKEGQNVTLSCEQNLNHDAMYWYRQDPGQGLRLIYYSQIVNDFQKGDIAEGYSVSREKKESFPLTVTSAQKNPTAFYLCASSIAGANYGYTFGSGTRLTVV.

The chain is built from TRBV6-5 and TRBJ2-1, with no clear D. Germline assignment: CDR1 MNHEY and CDR2 SVGAGI. This CDR3 has 15 amino acids. Trimming shortened V by 4 bases and J by 4 bases, and 14 bases separated the two germline ends. The CDR3 coding sequence is TGTGCCAGCAGTTTGATGAGTTTCGGATACAATGAGCAGTTCTTC. It translates to CASSLMSFGYNEQFF.